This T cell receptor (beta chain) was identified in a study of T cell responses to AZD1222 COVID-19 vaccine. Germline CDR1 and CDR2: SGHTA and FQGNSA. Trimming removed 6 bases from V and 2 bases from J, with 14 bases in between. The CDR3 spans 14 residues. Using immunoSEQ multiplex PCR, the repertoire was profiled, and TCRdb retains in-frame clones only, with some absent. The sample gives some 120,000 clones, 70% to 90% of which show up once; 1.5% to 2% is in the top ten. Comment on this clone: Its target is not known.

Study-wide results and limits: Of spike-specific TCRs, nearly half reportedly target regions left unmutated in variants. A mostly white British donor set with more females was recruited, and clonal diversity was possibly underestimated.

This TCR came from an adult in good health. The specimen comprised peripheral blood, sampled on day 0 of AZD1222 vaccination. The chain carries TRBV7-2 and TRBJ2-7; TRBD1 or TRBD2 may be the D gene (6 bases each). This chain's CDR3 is CASRGEGGPYEQYF. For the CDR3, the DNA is TGTGCCAGCAGGGGGGAAGGGGGGCCCTACGAGCAGTACTTC.